This TCR beta chain was obtained from a study of T cells in Graves' hyperthyroidism and ophthalmopathy. The CDR3 sequence is 17 residues long. Between the trimmed V and J ends, which lost 3 bases and 0 bases, there was a span of 14 bases. Germline V CDR1 and CDR2: KGHDR, SFDVKD. Study observations and caveats: Ophthalmopathy was predicted by the model a median of roughly 6.6 months ahead of onset.

Regions amplified from RNA transcripts were the TCR beta CDR3 regions. TCR CDR3 underwent first-round RT-PCR with the HTBI primer set. TCRdb re-called the multiplex PCR reads through MiXCR, storing one row per CDR3 protein. The sample has around 520,000 distinct CDR3 sequences; approximately 15% are singletons. As regards this clonotype: Antigen: not known. It may be a read error: a sequence one base away is much more abundant.

The source is a woman aged 18-29 years with Graves' hyperthyroidism. Material for sequencing was blood. The chain combines TRBV24-1 with TRBJ2-1, with D tentatively TRBD2 (6 bases). CDR3 in DNA: TGTGCCACCAGTGATACGGCAGCCGGGGGCTCCTACAATGAGCAGTTCTTC. Its protein product is CATSDTAAGGSYNEQFF.